The subject of this entry is one T cell receptor (beta chain). Its antigen is unknown. No base qualities exist here, and no much larger clone lies one base off it. The sample belongs to a study of T cells in Graves' hyperthyroidism and ophthalmopathy (dated by TCRdb to between 2018 and 2021). With regard to the full study: Peripheral blood samples were taken at the time of initial diagnosis, prior to any treatment. For training and testing, the 100 or so patients in the discovery cohort were randomly divided in a 7:3 ratio. In addition, the study compared T-cell repertoires in thyroid tissue and in blood from several Graves' hyperthyroidism patients. An independent validation cohort of around 19 hyperthyroidism patients and more than 15 patients who later progressed to ophthalmopathy tested prospective prediction of ophthalmopathy. To identify distinguishing TCR V-J signatures, a discovery cohort of 100 or so patients was used, comprising 40 to 45 with Graves' ophthalmopathy and under 60 with stable Graves' hyperthyroidism. Following sampling, methimazole starting at 30 mg daily was given to hyperthyroidism patients, and high-dose intravenous methylprednisolone was given to ophthalmopathy patients. The paper reports TCR Vbeta CDR3 sequencing of 135 peripheral blood samples: fewer than 50 ophthalmopathy, under 80 hyperthyroidism and 17 progressor patients.

Amplification of TCR beta CDR3 regions was carried out from RNA transcripts. A first-round RT-PCR of the TCR CDR3 used the HTBI primer set with the Qiagen OneStep RT-PCR kit. Libraries were constructed in a second round of multiplex PCR, after which size selection and purification were performed. Paired-end sequencing of the libraries was performed with 100 bp reads on an Illumina HiSeq2000. The study's processing was this. SOAPnuke was used to process the raw data, throwing out any read that contained adapters or uncalled bases, had a mean Phred below 15, or lacked an exact constant-primer or identifier match. High-quality paired reads were merged with COPE v1.2.5, and unique nucleotide sequences were defined as clonotypes. MiTCR v1.1 was used to align the clonotypes against IMGT TRBV, TRBD and TRBJ reference segments. Only V-J combinations with frequency above 0.0001, covering approximately 99% of repertoires, were analysed. The TCS score was defined as F50 (clonal expansion) divided by E x V (chaos), with BLOSUM62-based TCRdist calculated between CDR3 peptides within each V-J. Welch's t-statistics and random forest reduced 500 to 550 V-J features to around 14, which were used in a naive Bayes classifier (R e1071). TCRdb redid the processing of the public reads, applying fastp at Q25 and MiXCR, and retained in-frame beta chains. Duplicate CDR3 protein sequences are folded into a single record with the most common DNA and genes. The V and J calls were not made by the authors but by TCRdb's processing. This sample holds 350,000 to 450,000 distinct CDR3 sequences; over 11% were observed only once. Clones ranked in the top ten supply around 28% of the sample.

Counted from cysteine to phenylalanine, this CDR3 has 18 amino acids. The only DNA kept is the CDR3, 54 bases in frame from the first base. CDR1 and CDR2 (MNHNS, SASEGT) derive from the germline V gene. Ends trimmed: V by 6 bases, J by 0 bases; bases unmatched to a gene: 10. On the study overall, not on this receptor specifically: A 13 V-J signature model separated ophthalmopathy from stable hyperthyroidism, with 87.88% sensitivity and 81.08% specificity in cross-validation and 80%/75% in testing. No statistical method was used to fix the sample size in advance, and group allocation was not hidden from the investigators. Most expanded thyroid clonotypes (frequency above 0.001) were also detected in blood, a finding suggesting that blood repertoires may reflect thyroid immune responses. In validation, progression to ophthalmopathy was predicted by the model with 65% to 71% sensitivity and approximately 78% specificity, a median of about 6 months before onset.

Ophthalmopathy patients had moderately to severely active disease, Clinical Activity Score of at least 3, NOSPECS grade of at least 4, and duration under 3 months. The study excluded patients with uncontrolled infections, other autoimmune diseases, pregnancy or lactation. Clinical symptoms, serum thyroxine and TRAb, thyroid ultrasound, and orbital computed tomography formed the basis for the diagnoses. Ficoll-Paque density gradient centrifugation was used to isolate PBMCs from 9.5 to 10 ml of fresh peripheral blood. Total RNA was extracted with Trizol reagent, and quality was checked on an Agilent 2100 Bioanalyzer.

Sequencing was carried out using blood. The sequence links TRBV6-1 to TRBJ2-3, with 12 bases in between that match TRBD2. The sequence derives from a man aged 50-59 years with Graves' ophthalmopathy. The CDR3 protein sequence reads: CASRTLAGGGWSTDTQYF. The bases are TGTGCCAGCAGAACCCTAGCGGGGGGGGGTTGGAGCACAGATACGCAGTATTTT.